Below, one T cell receptor (beta chain) is given with its context. The entry originates in a study of brain T cells in children with intractable seizures. Libraries were prepared by immunoSEQ multiplex PCR; TCRdb keeps only in-frame clonotypes and omits some of them. In the table there are about 340,000 clones, over 90% of which are singletons. Stated time point: blood from clinic visit 5 months post-surgery; TSC patient then seizure free. This CDR3 has 16 amino acids. The germline V gene encodes CDR1 SEHNR and CDR2 FQNEAQ (reference sequence). V dropped 4 bases and J dropped 2 bases, with 18 bases sitting between them.

This chain uses TRBV7-9 with TRBJ2-7; D possibly corresponds to TRBD1 (6 bases). Sequencing was performed on peripheral blood, taken more than 4 months after surgery. The sequence came from a boy under two years old with tuberous sclerosis and intractable seizures. The CDR3 sequence is CASSSLEGVSPYEQYF. The CDR3 nucleotides are TGTGCCAGCAGCTCCCTAGAGGGGGTAAGCCCCTACGAGCAGTACTTC.